This TCR beta chain originates from a study of control samples from healthy donors and cancer patients. Produced via immunoSEQ multiplex PCR; TCRdb's table is partial and in-frame only. The table lists some 130,000 clones, approximately 88% of them singletons. V shed 5 bases and J shed 0 bases, with 13 bases lying between them. CDR3 length: 16 amino acids. Looked up from germline, CDR1 is SGHDN and CDR2 is FVKESK. This sequence joins TRBV14 and TRBJ2-2, with D possibly TRBD1 on 6 matching bases. Sequencing was carried out using blood. This receptor was obtained from a man aged 35 to 55 in good health. The CDR3 protein is CASSVLGGSNTGELFF. The CDR3 coding sequence is TGTGCCAGCAGCGTTTTAGGGGGATCGAACACCGGGGAGCTGTTTTTT.